This TCR beta chain was obtained from a study of Ad26.COV2.S vaccination and SARS-CoV-2 variants. As for treatment: some 19 received Ad26.COV2.S at low or high dose, single or two shots; several received placebo; per-sample allocation not given. On day 63 after the first injection, vaccine and placebo recipients gave samples. Donation came from an adult in Boston who was aged 18-55 years. General observations from the study: Placebo recipients had lower spike-specific TCR breadth than vaccine recipients. Substantial breadth in spike-specific CD8+ and CD4+ T cell responses was reportedly seen after vaccination. Overall T cell responses may have been underestimated by the analyses of TCR breadth and depth.

Concerning this clone itself: Its antigen remains unknown.

The germline gives CDR1 SGHNT, CDR2 YYREEE (reference sequence). The V end was cut by 0 bases, the J end by 2 bases, with 11 bases between. The CDR3 length is 15 residues. The method was immunoSEQ multiplex PCR; TCRdb's version includes in-frame clones alone and lacks a portion of them. The sample includes about 430,000 clones, 90% seen only once; the top ten take 10% to 15%. The V call is TRBV5-4, the J call TRBJ1-1; D uncertain. The sample was peripheral blood, taken in a trial of Ad26.COV2.S vaccine versus placebo. The source is a person aged 18-60 years who received the Ad26.COV2.S COVID-19 vaccine or a placebo. The CDR3 sequence is CASSLELRGNTEAFF. The CDR3 nucleotides read TGTGCCAGCAGCTTGGAATTGCGGGGTAACACTGAAGCTTTCTTT.